The 21 T cell receptor beta chains below come from one sample, sequenced in a study of tumor-infiltrating lymphocytes in primary liver carcinoma. Unsorted bulk tissue of about 19-33 mg yielded co-extracted RNA and DNA. A primer matching the constant region was used to make TCR beta cDNA from 500 to 650 ng of total RNA. Three nested multiplex PCR rounds of slightly modified ARM-PCR generated TCR beta libraries. Running 9 to 10 cycles apiece, the first two PCR rounds relied on TRBV1-TRBV30 forward primers together with a C-beta reverse primer. TCRdb fed the multiplex PCR reads into MiXCR, producing one record per CDR3 protein. Seen here are about 50,000 distinct CDR3 sequences, over 65% observed once, and the top ten hold approximately 24%. Sequencing was done on a sample of liver tumor tissue from sampling region 5. Specified subset: tumor region T5, tumor centre. These receptors were taken from a man aged 35 to 55 with primary liver carcinoma and hepatitis B virus infection.

With regard to this clonotype: The junction departs from germline at one end; a sequencing error may be responsible. This chain joins TRBV7-9 and TRBJ1-5, with D possibly TRBD1 on 6 matching bases. The germline gives CDR1 SEHNR, CDR2 FQNEAQ (reference sequence). This CDR3 spans 15 amino acids. The CDR3 region has the DNA TGTGCCGGCAGCTCCTCAGGGGTTAGCTATCAGCCCCAGCATTTT. This encodes CAGSSSGVSYQPQHF.

On this clonotype itself: Mismatch with germline at one junction end may stem from a read error. The chain carries TRBV11-2 and TRBJ2-6; weak D call: TRBD2 (5 bases). Germline CDR1 SGHAT, CDR2 FQNNGV. This CDR3 has 15 residues. CDR3 amino acids: CATQRPRSGSSVLSF. Written as DNA, the CDR3 is TGTGCCACCCAGCGGCCGCGCTCTGGGTCCAGCGTCCTGTCTTTC.

Turning to this clonotype: The CDR3 does not close with the conserved phenylalanine or tryptophan, likely indicating a read error. This chain links TRBV4-3 with TRBJ2-2; 8 bases match TRBD2. The V and J ends lost 0 bases and 8 bases, in that order; junction bases with no gene match: 14. Germline CDR1 is LGHNA and CDR2 is YSLEER. The CDR3 totals 18 residues. The CDR3 reads CASSQDSPGLAGLGELFY. The CDR3 DNA sequence: TGCGCCAGCAGCCAAGATAGCCCAGGACTAGCTGGCCTGGGGGAGCTGTTTTAT.

Concerning this clonotype: Sequence at one end of the junction differs from germline and may be a read error. The V and J genes are TRBV29-1 and TRBJ2-7; 12 bases align to TRBD2. The V gene's germline CDR1 is SQVTM and CDR2 ANQGSEA. The CDR3 is 16 amino acids. The CDR3 region is CSARTSGISRHYEQHF. CDR3 bases: TGCAGCGCGCGGACTAGCGGGATCTCAAGACACTACGAGCAGCACTTC.

Comment on this clonotype: The conserved phenylalanine or tryptophan is not found at the CDR3 terminus, so this likely reflects a read error. It is unclear where the CDR3 begins or ends on the DNA, so no DNA is shown, and the CDR3 is as TCRdb lists it. V and J are TRBV5-1 and TRBJ1-1. Germline V gene sequence: CDR1 SGHRS, CDR2 YFSETQ. A total of 13 residues make up the CDR3, ends included. The CDR3 reads CASAGLLNTEVFL.

A remark on this clonotype: A junction end diverges from the germline sequence, so it may reflect a read error. This rearrangement joins TRBV13 to TRBJ1-1; a possible D gene is TRBD1 (6 bases). The CDR3 loop spans 15 amino acids. Germline lookup yields CDR1 PRHDT and CDR2 FYEKMQ (reference sequence). CDR3 nucleotides: TGTGCCAGCGGCTCGAAAACAGGGAGTAAAACTGAAACTTCCTTT. This sequence encodes CASGSKTGSKTETSF.

J is TRBJ2-7 and V is TRBV11-2; 9 bases fit TRBD2. There are 16 residues in the CDR3. V shed 0 bases and J 6 bases; nucleotides not matched to a gene: 9. The germline V gene encodes CDR1 SGHAT and CDR2 FQNNGV. The chain's CDR3 is CASSLELSGSLVEQYF. DNA for the CDR3: TGTGCCAGCAGCTTAGAACTTAGCGGGAGCTTGGTCGAGCAGTACTTC.

A word on this clonotype: The junction shows a germline mismatch at one end, possibly a read error. The J gene is TRBJ2-7, the V gene TRBV11-3; D is possibly TRBD1 or TRBD2 (5 bases each). This CDR3 comprises 13 residues. CDR1 SGHNT and CDR2 YENEEA come from the germline V gene. The CDR3 DNA reads as TGTGTCAGCGGCGTGAGACAGTCCTACGAGCAGTACTTC. This codes for CVSGVRQSYEQYF.

As concerns this clonotype: An end of the junction differs from the germline gene, which may be a read error. V gene TRBV6-5 combines with J gene TRBJ2-1; D gene uncertain. CDR3 size: 14 residues. Germline V gene sequence: CDR1 MNHEY, CDR2 SVGAGI. Here the CDR3 reads CTSSPRPSFGEQFF. The CDR3, as DNA: TGTACCAGCAGCCCTCGGCCCAGTTTTGGTGAGCAGTTCTTC.

Of note for this clonotype: One end of the junction fails to match germline, which may point to a read error. V and J are TRBV6-2 or TRBV6-3 and TRBJ2-7; D is undetermined. Germline CDR1 MNHEY, CDR2 SVGEGT. The CDR3 extends over 13 amino acids. The CDR3 DNA is TGTGCCAACAGTTACGAGGTAGCCTACGAGCATTACTTC. Translation gives CANSYEVAYEHYF.

The chain uses TRBV10-3 and TRBJ1-4; D remains ambiguous. This CDR3 spans 15 amino acids. V lost 0 bases, J lost 0 bases, and 5 bases lay in between. CDR1 is ENHRY, CDR2 SYGVKD, per germline. In DNA form, the CDR3 reads TGTGCCATCAGTGAGTCTTATGCAACTAATGAAAAACTGTTTTTT. It yields the protein CAISESYATNEKLFF.

Turning to this clonotype: Here the CDR3 omits its conserved ending phenylalanine or tryptophan, so a read error is the likely source. The limits of the CDR3 on the DNA are not certain, so only TCRdb's listed CDR3 is given. The chain links TRBV29-1 to TRBJ1-4. Germline V gene data show CDR1 as SQVTM and CDR2 as ANQGSEA. 13 amino acids form the CDR3, both terminal residues included. CDR3 region: CNVDGGMGEKLVS.

J is TRBJ2-4 and V is TRBV5-1; no clear D. The CDR3 totals 14 residues. The germline gives CDR1 SGHRS, CDR2 YFSETQ. Trimming left V 2 bases short and J 2 bases short, with 8 bases between. The CDR3 region is CASSFVVPKNIQYF. CDR3 sequence (DNA): TGCGCCAGCAGCTTCGTGGTTCCCAAAAACATTCAGTACTTC.

Regarding this clonotype: The conserved closing phenylalanine or tryptophan is absent in this CDR3, likely reflecting a read error. The V and J genes are TRBV10-3 and TRBJ2-3; D not resolved. In germline, CDR1 is ENHRY, CDR2 SYGVKD. CDR3 length: 11 amino acids. CDR3 DNA: TGTGCCATCCAAGTCACAGATGCGCAGTATTTA. It specifies CAIQVTDAQYL.

Worth noting for this clonotype: One end of the junction does not line up with germline, which may come from a read error. The CDR3 nucleotides are TGTGTCAGCAAGCCTAGCACAAATACGCAGTATTTT. This encodes CVSKPSTNTQYF. V and J are TRBV6-1 and TRBJ2-3, with D possibly matching TRBD2 (5 bases). The germline V gene has CDR1 MNHNS and CDR2 SASEGT. The length of the CDR3 is 12 residues.

In the case of this clonotype: The junction departs from germline at one end; a sequencing error may be responsible. The rearrangement uses TRBV11-1 and TRBJ2-6; D not resolved. Germline values: CDR1 SGHAT, CDR2 FQDESV (reference sequence). The CDR3 length is 16 residues. CDR3 amino acids: CVSSHPRPLGANVLTF. Here the CDR3 DNA reads TGTGTCAGCAGCCACCCGAGGCCCTTGGGGGCCAACGTCCTGACTTTC.

The rearrangement uses TRBV11-3 and TRBJ2-3, with unresolved D. Germline CDR1 and CDR2: SGHNT and YENEEA. There are 13 residues in the CDR3. Trimming pared 1 base from V and 7 bases from J, leaving 9 bases between. CDR3 nucleotides: TGTGCCAGCAGCTTAGCCCACACTAATACGCAGTATTTT. Protein product: CASSLAHTNTQYF.

With respect to this clonotype: The junction shows a germline mismatch at one end, possibly a read error. The V call is TRBV12-3 or TRBV12-4, the J call TRBJ2-1, with 12 bases identical to TRBD2. The CDR3 contains 14 residues. The CDR3 sequence: CARMTSGRYKELFF. The CDR3 region has the DNA TGTGCCAGAATGACTAGCGGGAGATACAAAGAGCTGTTCTTC.

This clonotype was recorded a few times. A junction end diverges from the germline sequence, so it may reflect a read error. The chain carries TRBV29-1 and TRBJ2-2, with 9 bases that match TRBD1. The length of the CDR3 is 12 residues. Germline V lookup: CDR1 SQVTM, CDR2 ANQGSEA. The CDR3 is CSGGQGSGELVF. As DNA, the CDR3 is TGCAGTGGTGGACAGGGGTCCGGGGAGCTGGTTTTT.

This clonotype has ten or more counts. The J gene is TRBJ2-7, the V gene TRBV6-2 or TRBV6-3, with D possibly matching TRBD1 (7 bases). The CDR3 spans 15 residues. The V and J ends lost 8 bases and 0 bases respectively, with 17 bases between them. Per the germline V gene, CDR1 is MNHEY and CDR2 is SVGEGT. The chain's CDR3 is CASGEGGGTSYEQYF. The CDR3 DNA sequence: TGTGCCAGCGGGGAAGGGGGCGGGACCTCCTACGAGCAGTACTTC.

This chain joins TRBV6-1 and TRBJ1-6; 7 bases agree with TRBD1. This CDR3 has 12 amino acids. With V trimmed by 11 bases and J by 10 bases, 8 bases remained unmatched. CDR1 and CDR2 (germline): MNHNS, SASEGT. CDR3: CASRGVTSPLHF. For the CDR3, the DNA is TGTGCCTCCAGGGGGGTTACCTCACCCCTCCACTTT.